This T cell receptor beta chain was sequenced in a study of blood T cell repertoires in COVID-19. Profiling relied on immunoSEQ multiplex PCR, and the TCRdb table lists in-frame clones only, not all of them. The sample has roughly 80,000 clones; over 70% are singletons. The CDR3 runs 15 residues. Germline trimming cut 0 bases from V and 4 bases from J; bases unmatched to any gene: 3. Germline assignment: CDR1 SGHTS and CDR2 YDEGEE. The chain joins TRBV5-8 to TRBJ1-3; 8 bases fit TRBD1. The receptor's source is a man aged 50-59 years with active COVID-19. Sequenced: peripheral blood. The CDR3 DNA is TGTGCCAGCAGCTTGGGGCAGGGGGCAGGAAACACCATATATTTT. This translates into CASSLGQGAGNTIYF.